These T cell receptor beta chains were read from a single sample in a study of T-cell reconstitution after alpha-beta-depleted transplantation in children. One entry per CDR3 protein results from TCRdb running MiXCR on the PCR reads. The repertoire includes 450,000 to 600,000 distinct CDR3 sequences, 10% to 15% of them detected once, and over 2% sits in the top ten. The specimen was PBMCs, mostly from graft donor cells, collected 360 days after TCRalphabeta/CD19-depleted stem cell transplant. The receptors here all came from a male patient younger than 18 who had a stem cell transplant for acute myeloid leukemia, so the T cells may come from the graft donor. Both conserved end residues are part of each CDR3. The order of the fields is V gene, clone size, D gene, J gene, CDR3 length, CDR3 protein, CDR3 DNA. A D gene is named only where the DNA matches it firmly. The size entry is marked missing in some rows and otherwise reads once, few, many or a size class.

V: TRBV5-1
size: few
D: TRBD1
J: TRBJ2-4
length: 15
CDR3: CASSWYTGQKNIQYF
DNA: TGCGCCAGCAGCTGGTATACGGGACAGAAAAACATTCAGTACTTC

V: TRBV2
size: many
D: TRBD2
J: TRBJ2-1
length: 17
CDR3: CASSDHLLAGEYNEQFF
DNA: TGTGCCAGCAGTGACCACCTCCTAGCGGGAGAGTACAATGAGCAGTTCTTC

V: TRBV5-1
size: .
D: .
J: TRBJ1-1
length: 20
CDR3: CASSLLKVQGKSIMNTEAFF
DNA: TGCGCCAGCAGCCTTCTGAAGGTTCAGGGAAAGTCGATCATGAACACTGAAGCTTTCTTT

V: TRBV7-6
size: .
D: TRBD1
J: TRBJ2-1
length: 17
CDR3: CASSLIGGQKAYNEQFF
DNA: TGTGCCAGCAGCTTAATTGGGGGACAGAAAGCCTACAATGAGCAGTTCTTC

V: TRBV5-1
size: many
D: TRBD1
J: TRBJ2-1
length: 14
CDR3: CASSEIQTGHEQFF
DNA: TGCGCCAGCAGCGAGATTCAGACAGGGCATGAGCAGTTCTTC

V: TRBV2
size: .
D: TRBD2
J: TRBJ2-2
length: 21
CDR3: CASSTTPGLAGGLLDTGELFF
DNA: TGTGCCAGCAGTACCACCCCGGGACTAGCGGGAGGACTGTTAGACACCGGGGAGCTGTTTTTT

V: TRBV20-1
size: few
D: .
J: TRBJ2-7
length: 12
CDR3: CSAARPHAEQYF
DNA: TGCAGTGCTGCCCGCCCTCACGCGGAGCAGTACTTC

V: TRBV7-9
size: few
D: TRBD1
J: TRBJ1-5
length: 14
CDR3: CASSPGGGNQPQHF
DNA: TGTGCCAGCAGCCCAGGGGGTGGCAATCAGCCCCAGCATTTT

V: TRBV27
size: many
D: .
J: TRBJ2-7
length: 14
CDR3: CASTGNRVPYEQYF
DNA: TGTGCCAGCACTGGGAACAGGGTCCCCTACGAGCAGTACTTC

V: TRBV28
size: .
D: TRBD1
J: TRBJ2-7
length: 15
CDR3: CASSPDRVLSYEQYF
DNA: TGTGCCAGCAGTCCTGACAGGGTCTTATCCTACGAGCAGTACTTC

V: TRBV5-5
size: few
D: .
J: TRBJ2-7
length: 15
CDR3: CASSSEARGGYEQYF
DNA: TGTGCCAGCAGCTCAGAGGCCAGGGGGGGCTACGAGCAGTACTTC

V: TRBV5-6
size: .
D: TRBD1
J: TRBJ1-1
length: 16
CDR3: CASSSRKGARSTEAFF
DNA: TGTGCCAGCAGCAGTAGGAAGGGGGCCCGGAGCACTGAAGCTTTCTTT

V: TRBV25-1
size: .
D: TRBD1
J: TRBJ2-2
length: 16
CDR3: CASSLPGTGLTGELFF
DNA: TGTGCCAGCAGTCTCCCCGGGACAGGGCTGACCGGGGAGCTGTTTTTT

V: TRBV20-1
size: few
D: .
J: TRBJ2-1
length: 14
CDR3: CSARSRGHYNEQFF
DNA: TGCAGTGCTAGATCGCGGGGACATTACAATGAGCAGTTCTTC

V: TRBV10-3
size: many
D: .
J: TRBJ2-1
length: 14
CDR3: CAISEDRLGNEQFF
DNA: TGTGCCATCAGTGAGGACAGGTTGGGGAATGAGCAGTTCTTC

V: TRBV21-1
size: few
D: .
J: TRBJ2-7
length: 18
CDR3: CASTKQPAGPDLPYEQYF
DNA: TGTGCCAGCACCAAGCAACCCGCCGGCCCGGACTTACCTTACGAGCAGTACTTC

V: TRBV7-2
size: many
D: TRBD2
J: TRBJ2-7
length: 15
CDR3: CASSFGRERKYEQYF
DNA: TGTGCCAGCAGCTTCGGGCGGGAGCGAAAATACGAGCAGTACTTC

V: TRBV20-1
size: .
D: TRBD1
J: TRBJ2-5
length: 12
CDR3: CSTPGQPFTQYF
DNA: TGCAGCACCCCGGGACAGCCTTTTACCCAGTACTTC

V: TRBV10-3
size: .
D: .
J: TRBJ2-1
length: 11
CDR3: CAISETSEQFF
DNA: TGTGCCATCAGTGAAACTAGTGAGCAGTTCTTC

V: TRBV20-1
size: few
D: TRBD2
J: TRBJ2-7
length: 13
CDR3: CRIGLAGVREQYF
DNA: TGCAGGATAGGACTAGCGGGAGTGAGGGAGCAGTACTTC

V: TRBV29-1
size: .
D: .
J: TRBJ1-2
length: 16
CDR3: CSVEGVWSDPGYGYTF
DNA: TGCAGCGTTGAAGGGGTATGGTCCGACCCCGGCTATGGCTACACCTTC

V: TRBV20-1
size: .
D: TRBD2
J: TRBJ2-3
length: 15
CDR3: CSARAPGRGVDTQYF
DNA: TGCAGTGCTAGAGCACCGGGACGGGGGGTAGATACGCAGTATTTT

V: TRBV20-1
size: many
D: .
J: TRBJ2-3
length: 12
CDR3: CSATGSTDTQYF
DNA: TGCAGTGCCACGGGGTCCACAGATACGCAGTATTTT

V: TRBV20-1
size: .
D: TRBD1
J: TRBJ1-2
length: 16
CDR3: CSATEDRGPANYGYTF
DNA: TGCAGTGCTACTGAGGACAGGGGGCCCGCTAACTATGGCTACACCTTC

V: TRBV7-7
size: .
D: TRBD1
J: TRBJ2-5
length: 11
CDR3: CARGGEETQYF
DNA: TGTGCTAGAGGGGGCGAAGAGACCCAGTACTTC

V: TRBV3-1
size: many
D: TRBD2
J: TRBJ2-3
length: 17
CDR3: CASSRPGLAGDTDTQYF
DNA: TGTGCCAGCAGCCGTCCGGGACTAGCGGGAGACACAGATACGCAGTATTTT

V: TRBV11-2
size: many
D: .
J: TRBJ2-6
length: 19
CDR3: CASSADPSRTGSGANVLTF
DNA: TGTGCCAGCAGCGCTGATCCTAGCAGGACGGGGTCTGGGGCCAACGTCCTGACTTTC

V: TRBV6-5
size: few
D: .
J: TRBJ2-5
length: 16
CDR3: CASSYKGVGVQETQYF
DNA: TGTGCCAGCAGTTACAAAGGGGTGGGGGTTCAAGAGACCCAGTACTTC

V: TRBV20-1
size: many
D: TRBD2
J: TRBJ2-7
length: 14
CDR3: CSALGLAVSYEQYF
DNA: TGCAGTGCTCTTGGACTAGCGGTCTCCTACGAGCAGTACTTC

V: TRBV3-1
size: .
D: .
J: TRBJ1-5
length: 13
CDR3: CASSPELGQPQHF
DNA: TGTGCCAGCAGCCCAGAGCTCGGGCAGCCCCAGCATTTT